This paragraph covers one T cell receptor (beta chain) sequence. The source of the sample is a study of cytotoxic CD8 clonotypes in ibrutinib-treated CLL. Sequencing used immunoSEQ multiplex PCR; TCRdb keeps in-frame clones, though not all of them. This sample has roughly 50,000 clones, with roughly 57% found just once. Germline loops: CDR1 SEHNR, CDR2 FQNEAQ (reference sequence). V was cut by 5 bases and J by 2 bases, with 9 bases left in between. This CDR3 is 13 amino acids long. Here the sequenced sample was PBMCs, taken after 24 months of ibrutinib treatment. The chain employs TRBV7-9 and TRBJ1-2, with D possibly being TRBD1 (6 bases). The TCR comes from a human donor with chronic lymphocytic leukemia. The CDR3 region has the DNA TGTGCCAGCAGCACAGGACAGAACTATGGCTACACCTTC. Protein product: CASSTGQNYGYTF.